These 9 T cell receptor beta chains came from one sample sequenced in a study of early T cells in non-severe SARS-CoV-2 infection. TCRdb fed the 5' RACE reads into MiXCR, producing one record per CDR3 protein. Altogether over 25,000 distinct CDR3 sequences are present, 5.5% to 6.5% being singletons, with the ten largest covering roughly 5.7%. Input material: whole blood. Receptor source: an adult who was a healthcare worker with PCR-confirmed SARS-CoV-2 infection or an uninfected control (not recorded which).

In its sample, this clonotype was seen many times. The chain employs TRBV18 and TRBJ1-3; no definite D call. V lost 2 bases and J 3 bases, leaving 8 bases between the germline ends. The CDR3 runs to 14 residues. Looked up from germline, CDR1 is KGHSH and CDR2 is LQKENI. DNA for the CDR3: TGTGCCAGCTCACCAGTGGGGAGTGGAAACACCATATATTTT. Its protein is CASSPVGSGNTIYF.

This clonotype came up many times. CDR3 loop: CASSLRGGRQETQYF. The CDR3, as DNA: TGCGCCAGCAGCTTGCGCGGGGGGCGCCAAGAGACCCAGTACTTC. The chain couples TRBV5-1 to TRBJ2-5; 8 nucleotides agree with TRBD2. This CDR3 spans 15 amino acids. Germline trimming cut 1 base from V and 1 base from J; bases unmatched to any gene: 3. Germline CDR1 is SGHRS and CDR2 is YFSETQ.

This clonotype was detected only a few times. V usage is TRBV6-2 or TRBV6-3 and J usage is TRBJ1-1, with no clear D. The CDR3 is made up of 14 amino acids. The germline V gene encodes CDR1 MNHEY and CDR2 SVGEGT. Trimming took 3 bases from V and 0 from J, leaving 8 bases between them. As DNA, the CDR3 is TGTGCCAGCAGTTATTCGTTTGTGAACACTGAAGCTTTCTTT. Its protein product is CASSYSFVNTEAFF.

This chain connects TRBV6-5 to TRBJ2-7; 12 bases align to TRBD1. V was pared by 3 bases and J by 10 bases, with 10 bases of the junction left unmatched. This CDR3 has 15 amino acids. Germline V gene lookup returns CDR1 MNHEY and CDR2 SVGAGI. This chain's CDR3 is CASSYSPGQGALQYF. Here the CDR3 DNA reads TGTGCCAGCAGTTATTCACCGGGACAGGGGGCGCTTCAGTACTTC.

This clonotype was counted ten times or more. The chain combines TRBV6-5 with TRBJ1-1; 8 bases line up with TRBD1. This CDR3 is 15 amino acids long. Germline-derived CDR1 and CDR2 are MNHEY and SVGAGI. V trimming: 3 bases; J trimming: 3 bases; junction bases outside the gene matches: 6. Written as DNA, the CDR3 is TGTGCCAGCAGTTATACCCCGACAGGGGACACTGAAGCTTTCTTT. Its protein product is CASSYTPTGDTEAFF.

This clonotype was recorded at least ten times. The chain is built from TRBV20-1 and TRBJ2-5; weak D call: TRBD2 (5 bases). The length of the CDR3 is 14 residues. Trimming shortened V by 0 bases and J by 4 bases, and 12 bases separated the two germline ends. Per the germline V gene, CDR1 is DFQATT and CDR2 is SNEGSKA (reference sequence). CDR3: CSARDPLGRETQYF. The DNA of the CDR3 is TGCAGTGCTAGAGATCCGCTGGGGAGAGAGACCCAGTACTTC.

In this sample, this clonotype turned up many times. The V and J genes are TRBV20-1 and TRBJ2-4, with TRBD1 as a possible D gene (6 bases). Germline V gives CDR1 DFQATT, CDR2 SNEGSKA (reference sequence). V was shortened by 6 bases and J by 0 bases, with 18 bases between the two germline ends. CDR3 length equals 16 residues. For the CDR3, the DNA is TGCAGTGCCCTTCCAGGGGTGGAAATAGCCAAAAACATTCAGTACTTC. Protein product: CSALPGVEIAKNIQYF.

This clonotype was recorded many times. The CDR3, as DNA: TGTGCCAGCAGCTTAACTGGTACCGCAGGGGGAAGGACCGGGGAGCTGTTTTTT. This gives the protein CASSLTGTAGGRTGELFF. The chain carries TRBV7-3 and TRBJ2-2; 7 bases match TRBD1. V trimming: 0 bases; J trimming: 5 bases; junction bases outside the gene matches: 12. This CDR3 spans 18 amino acids. Germline CDR1 and CDR2: SGHTA and FQGTGA.

This clonotype was counted at least ten times. This rearrangement joins TRBV20-1 to TRBJ2-1; D may correspond to TRBD1 or TRBD2 (5 bases each). This CDR3 has 12 residues. In germline, CDR1 is DFQATT, CDR2 SNEGSKA (reference sequence). Trimming stripped 7 bases from V and 10 bases from J, with 17 bases between. CDR3 bases: TGCAGTGGGCAGGGAGAGGTAGTCGAGCAGTTCTTC. It codes for CSGQGEVVEQFF.